These 18 T cell receptor beta chains originate from one sample sequenced in a study of blood T cell repertoires in COVID-19. Sequencing used immunoSEQ multiplex PCR; TCRdb keeps in-frame clones, though not all of them. The repertoire holds over 55,000 clones, with about 80% as singletons. The specimen was peripheral blood. These receptors were collected from an elderly man with COVID-19, enrolled during active disease.

This chain connects TRBV4-1 to TRBJ1-2, with TRBD1 matching 9 bases. Germline V CDR1 and CDR2: MGHRA, YSYEKL. This CDR3 region has 15 residues. J lost 8 bases, V lost 0 bases, and 7 bases had no gene match. The CDR3 nucleotides are TGCGCCAGCAGCCAAGATGGACAGGGGAGAAGGGGCTACACCTTC. It translates to CASSQDGQGRRGYTF.

V gene TRBV18 combines with J gene TRBJ1-3; 10 bases align to TRBD1. V shed 3 bases and J 4 bases; nucleotides not matched to a gene: 12. CDR1 and CDR2 from the germline V gene are KGHSH and LQKENI. The CDR3 extends over 18 amino acids. The CDR3 sequence: CASSPFLTGTGAGNTIYF. Written as DNA, the CDR3 is TGTGCCAGCTCACCTTTTTTAACGGGGACAGGGGCCGGAAACACCATATATTTT.

The V call is TRBV7-6, the J call TRBJ2-3, with 13 bases aligning to TRBD2. The CDR3 covers 16 residues. The V and J ends lost 5 bases and 2 bases, in that order; junction bases with no gene match: 4. Germline-derived CDR1 and CDR2 are SGHVS and FNYEAQ. The CDR3 nucleotides are TGTGCCAGCAGCCCAGGACTAGCGGGGGCCACAGATACGCAGTATTTT. Its translation: CASSPGLAGATDTQYF.

V and J are TRBV10-2 and TRBJ2-7; 9 bases line up with TRBD2. CDR3 length: 17 residues. Germline CDR1 reads WSHSY; CDR2 reads SAAADI. V gave up 3 bases and J gave up 4 bases; unmatched junction bases: 13. DNA of the CDR3: TGCGCCAGCAGTGACCCCGGTTTAGCGGGAGAGGCGTACGAGCAGTACGTC. Residues: CASSDPGLAGEAYEQYV.

The chain has TRBV7-2 and TRBJ1-3, with unresolved D. This CDR3 region has 14 residues. CDR1 SGHTA and CDR2 FQGNSA come from the germline V gene. V gave up 7 bases and J gave up 8 bases, with 18 bases separating them. CDR3 loop: CASTRRGIGDTIYF. Here the CDR3 DNA reads TGTGCCAGCACCCGCCGGGGTATTGGTGACACCATATATTTT. Looking up the rest from reference TRBV7-2 and TRBJ1-3 gives the full variable domain: GAGVSQSPSNKVTEKGKDVELRCDPISGHTALYWYRQSLGQGLEFLIYFQGNSAPDKSGLPSDRFSAERTGGSVSTLTIQRTQQEDSAVYLCASTRRGIGDTIYFGEGSWLTVV.

This chain uses TRBV11-2 with TRBJ2-2; TRBD1 aligns across 7 bases. Unmatched junction bases numbered 8, after V lost 6 bases and J lost 1 base. The CDR3 is 16 residues long. CDR1 SGHAT and CDR2 FQNNGV come from the germline V gene. CDR3 amino acids: CASSRLTGMNTGELFF. CDR3 DNA: TGTGCCAGCAGTCGTTTGACAGGGATGAACACCGGGGAGCTGTTTTTT. Drawing the rest from reference TRBV11-2 and TRBJ2-2, the complete variable domain is EAGVAQSPRYKIIEKRQSVAFWCNPISGHATLYWYQQILGQGPKLLIQFQNNGVVDDSQLPKDRFSAERLKGVDSTLKIQPAKLEDSAVYLCASSRLTGMNTGELFFGEGSRLTVL.

The chain employs TRBV27 and TRBJ1-6; D perhaps matches TRBD1 (5 bases). Germline values: CDR1 MNHEY, CDR2 SMNVEV (reference sequence). The CDR3 contains 15 residues. V lost 3 bases and J 1 base, leaving 7 bases between the germline ends. CDR3 in DNA: TGTGCCAGCAGTTTTAGGGGTTCCTATAATTCACCCCTCCACTTT. Translation: CASSFRGSYNSPLHF.

The chain is built from TRBV5-8 and TRBJ2-2, with TRBD2 matching over 9 bases. Germline CDR1 and CDR2: SGHTS and YDEGEE. The CDR3 is made up of 16 amino acids. The trim removed 0 bases at V and 5 bases at J, leaving 5 bases unmatched. The CDR3 spells CASSLGGTSWTGELFF. The CDR3 region has the DNA TGTGCCAGCAGCTTGGGGGGGACTAGCTGGACCGGGGAGCTGTTTTTT.

The genes are TRBV28 and TRBJ1-5; the match to TRBD1 covers 10 bases. V was clipped by 3 bases and J by 6 bases; unmatched bases: 14. The CDR3 spans 18 residues. The V gene's germline CDR1 is MDHEN and CDR2 SYDVKM. The CDR3 nucleotides are TGTGCCAGCAGTTTCGGCATGGTTTCGGGACAGGGGATTCAGCCCCAGCATTTT. Translated: CASSFGMVSGQGIQPQHF.

The V call is TRBV3-1 (or the pseudogene TRBV3-2), the J call TRBJ2-7; 13 bases are a match to TRBD2. CDR3 size: 16 residues. Trimming at V came to 2 bases and at J to 5 bases, leaving 6 bases not matched to a gene. Germline loops: CDR1 LGHDT, CDR2 YNNKEL (reference sequence). CDR3: CASSQPTSGRADEQYV. CDR3 DNA sequence: TGTGCCAGCAGCCAACCTACTAGCGGGAGGGCCGACGAGCAGTACGTC.

This clone came up once. The chain uses TRBV11-2 and TRBJ2-1, with TRBD2 matching 11 bases. Germline V gene sequence: CDR1 SGHAT, CDR2 FQNNGV. The CDR3 length is 16 residues. After removal of 5 bases from V and 9 bases from J, the junction contained 12 bases not matched to a gene. CDR3 bases: TGTGCCAGCAGCCCCTACCGGGTAGCGGGGGGGCGTGAGCAGTTCTTC. Encoded protein: CASSPYRVAGGREQFF.

The V gene is TRBV7-8, the J gene TRBJ2-1, with D perhaps given as TRBD1 or TRBD2 (5 bases each). This CDR3 spans 13 amino acids. The V end lost 5 bases, the J end lost 2 bases, and 7 bases lay between the germline ends. The V gene's germline CDR1 is SGHVS and CDR2 FQNEAQ. CDR3 sequence: CASSRGAYNEQFF. CDR3 DNA: TGTGCCAGCAGCCGGGGCGCCTACAATGAGCAGTTCTTC. The whole variable domain, remainder taken from reference TRBV7-8 and TRBJ2-1, is GAGVSQSPRYKVAKRGQDVALRCDPISGHVSLFWYQQALGQGPEFLTYFQNEAQLDKSGLPSDRFFAERPEGSVSTLKIQRTQQEDSAVYLCASSRGAYNEQFFGPGTRLTVL.

The chain uses TRBV5-1 and TRBJ1-1, with D hard to call. V gave up 2 bases and J gave up 0 bases, with 8 bases separating them. The CDR3 has 14 residues. Germline CDR1 SGHRS, CDR2 YFSETQ. DNA of the CDR3: TGCGCCAGCAGCTTAGAGGTCATGAACACTGAAGCTTTCTTT. It codes for CASSLEVMNTEAFF.

The chain couples TRBV21-1 to TRBJ2-3; TRBD2 was called by the table and not checked on the DNA. TRBV21-1 is deemed a pseudogene. The CDR3 has 17 amino acids. The CDR3 DNA sequence: TGTGCCAGCAGCACCTCCTTTAGCGGGGGGGCCCCAGATACGCAGTATTTT. It specifies CASSTSFSGGAPDTQYF.

The rearrangement joins TRBV4-3 to TRBJ1-3, with D possibly being TRBD1 (5 bases). The CDR3 is 13 residues long. With 3 bases removed from V and 4 bases from J, the gap between germline ends came to 7 bases. Germline CDR1 is LGHNA and CDR2 is YSLEER. CDR3 residues: CASSQRGGNTIYF. CDR3 DNA sequence: TGCGCCAGCAGCCAGCGGGGGGGAAACACCATATATTTT.

J is TRBJ1-1 and V is TRBV30; D is perhaps TRBD1 (5 bases). Per the germline V gene, CDR1 is GTSNPN and CDR2 is SVGIG (reference sequence). Trimming removed 0 bases from V and 2 bases from J, with 10 bases in between. The CDR3 contains 14 residues. The CDR3 bases are TGTGCCTGGAGTGTCAAAACAGGTAACACTGAAGCTTTCTTT. Protein product: CAWSVKTGNTEAFF.

The chain joins TRBV18 to TRBJ1-4, with D hard to call. Per germline, CDR1 KGHSH and CDR2 LQKENI. With 3 bases removed from V and 7 bases from J, the gap between germline ends came to 12 bases. This CDR3 contains 14 residues. This CDR3 is CASSPREEGEKLFF. The CDR3 DNA is TGTGCCAGCTCACCTCGGGAGGAGGGTGAAAAACTGTTTTTT.

V usage is TRBV11-3 and J usage is TRBJ2-5, with 10 bases that match TRBD1. The CDR3 runs to 14 residues. Germline V gene lookup returns CDR1 SGHNT and CDR2 YENEEA. V trimming: 5 bases; J trimming: 5 bases; junction bases outside the gene matches: 5. The chain's CDR3 is CASSIGQGVETQYF. The CDR3 DNA is TGTGCCAGCAGCATAGGACAGGGGGTCGAGACCCAGTACTTC.